The 15 T cell receptor beta chains listed next were all sequenced from one sample in a study of T cell responses to AZD1222 COVID-19 vaccine (dated by TCRdb to about 2021). The time point label, as the study defines it: about 28 days (+/-7) after the second vaccine dose. Libraries were built with the immunoSEQ multiplex PCR assay. TCRdb carries this immuneACCESS record with in-frame sequences only. Its versions omit some clonotypes, under half of them owing to an unresolved V gene in the studies checked, with the rest unexplained. The sample profile shows about 150,000 clones; about 91% of them were found once. Approximately 3.8% of the sample is held by the ten biggest clonotypes. The source was peripheral blood, collected 28 days after the second AZD1222 dose. The receptors originated from an adult who received the AZD1222 COVID-19 vaccine.

The chain is built from TRBV25-1 and TRBJ2-5; D is unresolved. CDR3 length: 14 residues. Germline-derived CDR1 and CDR2 are MGHDK and SYGVNS. V was shortened by 2 bases and J by 1 base, with 8 bases between the two germline ends. The CDR3 protein is CASSERPVQETQYF. The CDR3 region has the DNA TGTGCCAGCAGTGAACGGCCGGTCCAAGAGACCCAGTACTTC.

This rearrangement joins TRBV6-5 to TRBJ2-1; D uncertain. Trimming left V 4 bases short and J 5 bases short, with 6 bases between. This CDR3 comprises 12 residues. Germline assignment: CDR1 MNHEY and CDR2 SVGAGI. In nucleotides, the CDR3 is TGTGCCAGCAGTTCAGTGAACAATGAGCAGTTCTTC. As protein: CASSSVNNEQFF.

This clone has only a few counts. The chain combines TRBV5-4 with TRBJ2-1, with TRBD2 matching over 7 bases. Germline CDR1 is SGHNT and CDR2 is YYREEE (reference sequence). The CDR3 spans 15 residues. V was clipped by 1 base and J by 5 bases; unmatched bases: 6. CDR3 in amino acids: CASSLRSGENNEQFF. The CDR3 bases are TGTGCCAGCAGCTTGAGGAGCGGGGAGAACAATGAGCAGTTCTTC. Full variable domain (remainder filled in from reference TRBV5-4 and TRBJ2-1): ETGVTQSPTHLIKTRGQQVTLRCSSQSGHNTVSWYQQALGQGPQFIFQYYREEENGRGNFPPRFSGLQFPNYSSELNVNALELDDSALYLCASSLRSGENNEQFFGPGTRLTVL.

The chain employs TRBV27 and TRBJ2-5; TRBD1 is a possible D gene (5 bases). Per the germline V gene, CDR1 is MNHEY and CDR2 is SMNVEV (reference sequence). With 0 bases removed from V and 2 bases from J, the gap between germline ends came to 10 bases. The CDR3 consists of 15 residues. In DNA form, the CDR3 reads TGTGCCAGCAGTTTATCGCACAGGCCTCAAGAGACCCAGTACTTC. It is translated as CASSLSHRPQETQYF.

This chain connects TRBV25-1 to TRBJ2-7, with 7 bases identical to TRBD2. Germline CDR1 MGHDK, CDR2 SYGVNS. CDR3 length: 11 amino acids. V gave up 8 bases and J gave up 6 bases; unmatched junction bases: 4. CDR3 DNA: TGTGCCAGCGGACTAGACTTCGAGCAGTACTTC. Protein: CASGLDFEQYF.

This clone was recorded once. The V and J genes are TRBV18 and TRBJ2-7; D gene unclear. Trimming shortened V by 2 bases and J by 3 bases, and 17 bases separated the two germline ends. The CDR3 is made up of 16 amino acids. Germline CDR1 and CDR2: KGHSH and LQKENI. The CDR3: CASSPTPTPVGYEQYF. The CDR3 nucleotides read TGTGCCAGCTCACCAACCCCTACACCCGTTGGCTACGAGCAGTACTTC.

J is TRBJ2-1 and V is TRBV6-6; D not resolved. The germline V gene has CDR1 MNHNY and CDR2 SVGAGI (reference sequence). This CDR3 is built from 12 residues. Trimming removed 5 bases at V and 1 base at J, with 3 bases between. CDR3 sequence: CASSPSYNEQFF. CDR3 in DNA: TGTGCCAGCAGTCCATCCTACAATGAGCAGTTCTTC.

The J gene is TRBJ1-3, the V gene TRBV5-1, with D maybe TRBD1 (5 bases). The germline gives CDR1 SGHRS, CDR2 YFSETQ. This CDR3 is built from 13 residues. V lost 4 bases, J lost 4 bases, and 9 bases lay in between. CDR3 bases: TGCGCCAGCAGCCGGGACGGAGGAAACACCATATATTTT. It specifies CASSRDGGNTIYF. Variable domain in full (rest from reference TRBV5-1 and TRBJ1-3): KAGVTQTPRYLIKTRGQQVTLSCSPISGHRSVSWYQQTPGQGLQFLFEYFSETQRNKGNFPGRFSGRQFSNSRSEMNVSTLELGDSALYLCASSRDGGNTIYFGEGSWLTVV.

The V gene is TRBV7-2, the J gene TRBJ1-5; D remains unclear. Trimming took off 11 bases at V and 7 bases at J, with 15 bases between the two ends. The germline V gene encodes CDR1 SGHTA and CDR2 FQGNSA. The CDR3 loop spans 12 amino acids. DNA of the CDR3: TGTGCCTCAGGCGTGGTAGGGCAGCCCCAGCATTTT. Residues: CASGVVGQPQHF.

The rearrangement joins TRBV5-1 to TRBJ1-3; the D gene is possibly TRBD1 (5 bases). CDR1 and CDR2 (germline): SGHRS, YFSETQ. V dropped 4 bases and J dropped 0 bases, with 14 bases sitting between them. The CDR3 sequence is 16 residues long. CDR3 loop: CASSPSGDTSGNTIYF. DNA of the CDR3: TGCGCCAGCAGCCCGTCGGGGGATACCTCTGGAAACACCATATATTTT. The variable domain in full, with the rest retrieved from reference TRBV5-1 and TRBJ1-3, is KAGVTQTPRYLIKTRGQQVTLSCSPISGHRSVSWYQQTPGQGLQFLFEYFSETQRNKGNFPGRFSGRQFSNSRSEMNVSTLELGDSALYLCASSPSGDTSGNTIYFGEGSWLTVV.

The genes are TRBV7-2 and TRBJ2-7; D gene ambiguous. The ends were cut back, 5 bases at V and 5 bases at J, with 10 bases in the middle. The CDR3 consists of 12 residues. Germline lookup yields CDR1 SGHTA and CDR2 FQGNSA. CDR3 sequence reads: CASSLRKDEQYF. Here the CDR3 DNA reads TGTGCCAGCAGCCTTAGGAAGGACGAGCAGTACTTC.

The V call is TRBV4-3, the J call TRBJ1-6, with unresolved D. V was cut by 0 bases and J by 13 bases, with 10 bases left in between. The CDR3 is 13 amino acids. CDR1 LGHNA and CDR2 YSLEER come from the germline V gene. The CDR3 here is CASSQDGPPPLHF. CDR3 nucleotide sequence: TGCGCCAGCAGCCAAGATGGGCCCCCTCCCCTCCACTTT.

The rearrangement links TRBV11-2 to TRBJ2-3; no clear D. V lost 1 base, J lost 1 base, and 9 bases lay in between. Germline V lookup: CDR1 SGHAT, CDR2 FQNNGV. The CDR3 loop spans 15 amino acids. DNA of the CDR3: TGTGCCAGCAGCTTAGGCCTAGTAGGCACAGATACGCAGTATTTT. Its protein product is CASSLGLVGTDTQYF.

The chain joins TRBV13 to TRBJ2-7, with a possible D match to TRBD1 (6 bases). Germline V gene lookup returns CDR1 PRHDT and CDR2 FYEKMQ (reference sequence). The CDR3 loop spans 15 amino acids. V was clipped by 3 bases and J by 2 bases, with 14 bases between them. In nucleotides, the CDR3 is TGTGCCAGCAGCTTGAGAAGACAGGCTCCCTACGAGCAGTACTTC. Translating gives CASSLRRQAPYEQYF.

The genes are TRBV6-2 or TRBV6-3 and TRBJ2-7; D is ambiguous. The CDR3 runs to 15 residues. CDR1 is MNHEY and CDR2 is SVGEGT in the germline V gene. V lost 0 bases and J lost 0, with 9 bases in between. The CDR3 sequence is CASSYSSGFSYEQYF. The CDR3, as DNA: TGTGCCAGCAGTTACTCGTCCGGGTTCTCCTACGAGCAGTACTTC.